This T cell receptor beta chain is drawn from a study of blood T cell repertoires in COVID-19 (dated by TCRdb to the early 2020s). Background on the whole study: Samples covering the acute and convalescent phases of COVID-19 were provided by collaborators in the United States, Italy and Spain. The prospective study material was composed of cDNA or gDNA derived from T cells, B-cell-depleted T cells, or PBMCs. Deeply sampled blood TCRbeta repertoires from subjects exposed to, actively infected with, or recovered from COVID-19 were included in the dataset. The repertoires were released in a freely available public database intended as a resource for research on the immune response to SARS-CoV-2. The samples were drawn from two sources: the first 160 participants of the ongoing ImmuneRACE study, and 950 to 1,500 subjects contributed by 6 global collaborators. A de-identified subject ID, COVID-19 status, age in years and sex were almost always included in the sample metadata. Where available, HLA class I and class II types were obtained from metadata supplied by the sample provider rather than from assay-based typing.

TCRbeta CDR3 regions were amplified from genomic DNA using the immunoSEQ Assay, a bias-controlled multiplex PCR. The authors processed their data as follows. The number of nucleated cells in each sample was estimated by amplification of reference gene primers within the assay. To quantify the absolute abundance of each unique TCRbeta CDR3 rearrangement, sequence reads were collapsed and filtered. For each sample, productive Simpson clonality was calculated as the square root of Simpson's diversity index across productive rearrangements. TCRdb holds this immuneACCESS table with in-frame rearrangements only. Some clones are missing; in checked studies, unresolved V genes explain under half, and the rest has no known cause. The V and J calls and clone size are taken from that table; D and trimming were inferred from the DNA. In all, the sample holds about 50,000 clones, and 70% to 85% of those were seen once. Of the sample, approximately 8.8% is held by the ten largest clones.

The collaborating institutions used their own protocols to collect whole blood in K2EDTA tubes. For TCRbeta analysis, collaborator samples were shipped as frozen whole blood, as isolated PBMCs, or as DNA extracted from either sample type. Including cysteine and phenylalanine, the CDR3 has 12 amino acids. Solely the CDR3 DNA is kept, with 36 bases framed from the first base. CDR1 and CDR2 (SGHAT, FQNNGV) derive from the germline V gene. Ends trimmed: V by 5 bases, J by 6 bases; bases unmatched to a gene: 3. General findings and caveats noted by the study authors: The amount of clinical and demographic metadata varied by source and participant and was provided uncurated.

As regards this clone: Which antigen it targets is not known. The input lacks base qualities; no much larger clone sits a single base away.

The rearranged segments are TRBV11-2 and TRBJ2-7, with 8 junctional bases fitting TRBD2. The sequence came from a man aged 55 to 69 with acute or convalescent COVID-19. Sequences were obtained from peripheral blood. The DNA reads as follows: TGTGCCAGCAGCCCCGGGAGGGGCGAGCAGTACTTC. It specifies CASSPGRGEQYF. With the rest looked up from the reference TRBV11-2 and TRBJ2-7 genes rather than sequenced, the full variable domain is EAGVAQSPRYKIIEKRQSVAFWCNPISGHATLYWYQQILGQGPKLLIQFQNNGVVDDSQLPKDRFSAERLKGVDSTLKIQPAKLEDSAVYLCASSPGRGEQYFGPGTRLTVT.